This record looks at one T cell receptor beta chain sequence and its context. Its antigen remains unidentified. These data originate in a study of T cells after posttransplantation cyclophosphamide. The CDR3 spans 15 residues. V was trimmed by 7 bases and J by 3 bases, leaving 15 bases between them. Germline lookup yields CDR1 LNHDA and CDR2 SQIVND (reference sequence). The study's findings and limits: Later post-transplant blood repertoires were often dominated by donor CD8+ memory clones. Recipient CMV seropositivity and CMV reactivation strongly tracked TRB clonality. Skin or GI-infiltrating T cells shared few TRB sequences with blood.

Cyclophosphamide on days +3 and +4 followed busulfan-fludarabine conditioning and a marrow graft. Method: immunoSEQ multiplex PCR; TCRdb's copy keeps in-frame clones and lacks some. This table has about 20,000 clones, 65% to 75% appearing once. V gene TRBV19 combines with J gene TRBJ2-2; TRBD2 is a possible D gene (5 bases). The sample here was PBMCs, taken after an allogeneic stem cell transplant with post-transplant cyclophosphamide. This TCR was recovered from a young adult male patient who received an allogeneic stem cell transplant from a related donor, was CMV-positive, and had acute GVHD only. Some T cells may arise from the graft donor. The chain's CDR3 is CASKLAYAHTGELFF. The CDR3 coding sequence is TGTGCCAGTAAGTTAGCGTATGCTCACACCGGGGAGCTGTTTTTT.